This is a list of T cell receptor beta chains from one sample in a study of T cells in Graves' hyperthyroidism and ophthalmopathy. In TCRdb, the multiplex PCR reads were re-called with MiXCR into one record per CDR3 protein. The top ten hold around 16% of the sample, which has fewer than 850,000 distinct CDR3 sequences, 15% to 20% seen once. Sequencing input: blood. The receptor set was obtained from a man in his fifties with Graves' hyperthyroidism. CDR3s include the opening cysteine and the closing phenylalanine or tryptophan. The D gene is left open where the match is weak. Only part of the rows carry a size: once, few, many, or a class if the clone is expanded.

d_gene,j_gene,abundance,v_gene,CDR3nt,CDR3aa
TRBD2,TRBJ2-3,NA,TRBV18,TGTGCCAGCTCACGACGGGGGGAAGGCACAGATACGCAGTATTTT,CASSRRGEGTDTQYF
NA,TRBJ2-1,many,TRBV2,TGTGCCAGCATCGAAGGAGGGGCGAATGAGCAGTTCTTC,CASIEGGANEQFF
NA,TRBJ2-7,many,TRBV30,TGTGCCTGGACCCAGGGCCTCGAGCAGTACTTC,CAWTQGLEQYF
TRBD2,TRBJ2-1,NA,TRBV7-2,TGTGCCAGCAGCTTAGAGCCTAGCGGGAGAGGTGAGCAGTTCTTC,CASSLEPSGRGEQFF
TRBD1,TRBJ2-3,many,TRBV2,TGTGCCAGCAGAGACAGGGGGAGCACAGATACGCAGTATTTT,CASRDRGSTDTQYF
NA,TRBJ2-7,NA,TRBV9,TGTGCCAGCAGCGGTAGCGCGAGCTCCTACGAACAGTACTTC,CASSGSASSYEQYF
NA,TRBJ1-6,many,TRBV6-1,TGTGCCAGCAGAAAACAGGGCGGCTCCTATAATTCACCCCTCCACTTT,CASRKQGGSYNSPLHF
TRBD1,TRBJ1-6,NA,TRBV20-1,TGCAGTGCTAGAGACCCGGACAGGCCCTATAATTCACCCCTCCACTTT,CSARDPDRPYNSPLHF
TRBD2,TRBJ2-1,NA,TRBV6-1,TGTGCCAGCAGAACCCCGGGACTAGCGGGCAATTACAATGAGCAGTTCTTC,CASRTPGLAGNYNEQFF
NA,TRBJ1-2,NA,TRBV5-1,TGCGCCAGCAGCACACCGGGGGGAGATGACTACACCTTC,CASSTPGGDDYTF
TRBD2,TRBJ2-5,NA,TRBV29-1,TGCAGCGGGGATCCTCCGGGGGGTGGCGAGACCCAGTACTTC,CSGDPPGGGETQYF
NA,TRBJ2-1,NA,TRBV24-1,TGTGCCACCAGTGATTCGGGCAGAACCCCCTCCTACAATGAGCAGTTCTTC,CATSDSGRTPSYNEQFF
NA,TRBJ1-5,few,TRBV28,TGTGCCAGCGGATTACAGGACCCGCAGCCCCAGCATTTT,CASGLQDPQPQHF
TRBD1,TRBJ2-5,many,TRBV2,TGTGCCAGCAGCGCCGGGACAGGGACAGAGACCCAGTACTTC,CASSAGTGTETQYF
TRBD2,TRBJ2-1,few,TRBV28,TGTGCCAGTGGGGGTAGCGGGAGATATGAGCAGTTCTTC,CASGGSGRYEQFF
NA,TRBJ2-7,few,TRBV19,TGTGCCAGTAAAGCGGCTACGGGAGAGCAGTACTTC,CASKAATGEQYF
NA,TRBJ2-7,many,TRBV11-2,TGTGCCAGCAGCCTTCGGACTTTCTCCTACGAGCAGTACTTC,CASSLRTFSYEQYF
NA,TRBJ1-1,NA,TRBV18,TGTGCCAGTCAGGGGCCGATGGCGGACACTGAAGCTTTCTTT,CASQGPMADTEAFF
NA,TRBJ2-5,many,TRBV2,TGTGCCAGCAGGGCGAACGAAGAGACCCAGTACTTC,CASRANEETQYF
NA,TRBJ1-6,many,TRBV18,TGTGCCAGCTCACCGTTCCTAGACTTCGATAATTCACCCCTCCACTTT,CASSPFLDFDNSPLHF
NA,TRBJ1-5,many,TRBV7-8,TGTGCCAGCAGCTTAGGACCGATATACGGCCCCAATCAGCCCCAGCATTTT,CASSLGPIYGPNQPQHF
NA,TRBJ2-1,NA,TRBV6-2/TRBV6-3,TGTGCCAGCGAGTCTCTTCAGGGTACCTACAATGAGCAGTTCTTC,CASESLQGTYNEQFF
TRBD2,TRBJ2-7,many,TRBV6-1,TGTGCCAGCAGCCCCAGCGGGGCCTCCTACGAGCAGTACTTC,CASSPSGASYEQYF
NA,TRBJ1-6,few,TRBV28,TGTGCCAGCAGTTTAAGACAGATTAATTCACCCCTCCACTTT,CASSLRQINSPLHF
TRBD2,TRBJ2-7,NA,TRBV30,TGTGCCTGGACCCCCTCCTGGCGGGAGCAGAGGGAGCGGTACTTC,CAWTPSWREQRERYF
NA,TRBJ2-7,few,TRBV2,TGTGCCAGCAGAGGCGACAGATACGAGCAGTACTTC,CASRGDRYEQYF
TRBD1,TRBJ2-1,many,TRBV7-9,TGTGCCAGCAGCTATCGCCCGGGACAGGGATGGAATGAGCAGTTCTTC,CASSYRPGQGWNEQFF
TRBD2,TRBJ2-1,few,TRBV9,TGTGCCAGCAGCCCAAGAAGGACTAGCGGGAGGGCCATTGAGCAGTTCTTC,CASSPRRTSGRAIEQFF
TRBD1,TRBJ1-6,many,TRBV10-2,TGCGCCAGCAGTAAATGGACAGGAGGGAATTCACCCCTCCACTTT,CASSKWTGGNSPLHF
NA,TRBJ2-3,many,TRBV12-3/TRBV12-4,TGTGCCAGCAGTTTTGAGTACAGCACAGATACGCAGTATTTT,CASSFEYSTDTQYF
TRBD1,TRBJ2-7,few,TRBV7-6,TGTGCCAGCAGCTTAGGGCATCCAGGGGGCTACGAGCAGTACTTC,CASSLGHPGGYEQYF
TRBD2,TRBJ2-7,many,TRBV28,TGTGCCAGCAGGGTCGGGGGGGTACTAGCGAGAACCTACGAGCAGTACTTC,CASRVGGVLARTYEQYF
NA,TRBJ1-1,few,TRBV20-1,TGCAGTGCTCAAGGGACACCCGAGGGGAACACTGAAGCTTTCTTT,CSAQGTPEGNTEAFF
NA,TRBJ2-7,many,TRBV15,TGTGCCACCAGCAGAGAAACGGGGGTTGGGCAGTACTTC,CATSRETGVGQYF
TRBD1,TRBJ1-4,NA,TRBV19,TGTGCCAGTAGTTCTCGGCAGGACAGGACTAATGAAAAACTGTTTTTT,CASSSRQDRTNEKLFF
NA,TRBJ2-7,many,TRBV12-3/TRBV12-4,TGTGCCAGCAGCCCCGGGACAACACTCTACGAGCAGTACTTC,CASSPGTTLYEQYF
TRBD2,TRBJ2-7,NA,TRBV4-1,TGCGCCAGCAGCCGCGCGGGTATAGCGGGAGGGGACGAGCAGTACTTC,CASSRAGIAGGDEQYF
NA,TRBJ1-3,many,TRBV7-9,TGTGCCAGCAGCCCTGAGCGGGCGTGGAGGGGGTCCTCTGGAAACACCATATATTTT,CASSPERAWRGSSGNTIYF
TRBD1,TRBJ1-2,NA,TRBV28,TGTGCCAACCAAGACAGGGGGAATGGCTACACCTTC,CANQDRGNGYTF
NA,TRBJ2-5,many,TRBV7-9,TGTGCCAGCAGCTTTCTTAGTGGGAGTCGGCGGGAGACCCAGTACTTC,CASSFLSGSRRETQYF
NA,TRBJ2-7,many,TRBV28,TGTGCCAGCAGTGACCCGGGACACCGACCTTACGAGCAGTACTTC,CASSDPGHRPYEQYF
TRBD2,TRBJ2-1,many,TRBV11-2,TGTGCCAGCAGCCCCCACCCGGGACTAGCGCCTTACAATGAGCAGTTCTTC,CASSPHPGLAPYNEQFF